This TCR beta chain stems from a study of CD8+CD57+ T cells in acquired aplastic anemia. The patients chosen for sequencing had shown expansion of CD8+CD57+ cells (detected by flow cytometry). The CDR3 covers 12 residues. In germline, CDR1 is SGDLS, CDR2 YYNGEE. Genomic DNA acted as the template from which TCR beta VDJ combination and CDR3 sequence profiling were carried out. TCRdb analysed the reads with MiXCR anew, one entry per CDR3 protein. The sample lists roughly 180,000 distinct CDR3 sequences, 50% to 65% occurring once. This clonotype occurred a few times. A junction boundary mismatches the germline segment, possibly from a read error.

The gene calls are TRBV9 and TRBJ2-7; D remains ambiguous. The sequenced sample consisted of sorted CD4+, CD8+, or CD8+CD57+ T cells (not recorded which) from PBMCs. The sequence was collected from a human donor with aplastic anemia. The CDR3 nucleotides are TGCGCCAGCAGCTTGTTTGGCTACGAGCAGTACTTC. Translated, it gives CASSLFGYEQYF.